This T cell receptor beta chain was obtained from a study of T cell responses to AZD1222 COVID-19 vaccine. Study-wide findings and caveats: Sampled repertoires all dated from after the peak T cell response. Most donors were white British and more were female, and clonal diversity was possibly underestimated.

The CDR3 runs 21 residues. Germline loops: CDR1 SNHLY, CDR2 FYNNEI. The J segment lost 0 bases and the V segment lost 6 bases, leaving 19 bases of the junction unmatched. Pooling was applied to second doses at about 4 or about 12 weeks. The table came from immunoSEQ multiplex PCR; TCRdb's copy has only in-frame clones and leaves some out. The sample has roughly 140,000 clones; around 91% are singletons. Note on this clone: What it binds is unknown.

The chain combines TRBV2 with TRBJ2-1; 11 bases align to TRBD2. The sequence came from an adult who received the AZD1222 COVID-19 vaccine. The sample here was peripheral blood, taken 28 days after the second AZD1222 dose. DNA for the CDR3: TGTGCCAGCAGCCGGACAGGGTTTCGTCTAGCGGGAGGTAGCTCCTACAATGAGCAGTTCTTC. Its protein product is CASSRTGFRLAGGSSYNEQFF.